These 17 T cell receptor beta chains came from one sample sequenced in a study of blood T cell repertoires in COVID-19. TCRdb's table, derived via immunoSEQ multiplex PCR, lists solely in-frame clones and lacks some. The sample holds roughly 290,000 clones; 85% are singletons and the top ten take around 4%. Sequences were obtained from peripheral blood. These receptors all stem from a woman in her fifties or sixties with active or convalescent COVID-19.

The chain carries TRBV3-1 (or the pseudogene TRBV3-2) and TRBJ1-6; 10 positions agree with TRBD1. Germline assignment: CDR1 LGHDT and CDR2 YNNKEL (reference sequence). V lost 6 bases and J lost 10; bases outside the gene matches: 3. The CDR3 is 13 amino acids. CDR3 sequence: CASSRTGGSPLHF. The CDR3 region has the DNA TGTGCCAGCAGTCGGACAGGGGGATCACCCCTCCACTTT.

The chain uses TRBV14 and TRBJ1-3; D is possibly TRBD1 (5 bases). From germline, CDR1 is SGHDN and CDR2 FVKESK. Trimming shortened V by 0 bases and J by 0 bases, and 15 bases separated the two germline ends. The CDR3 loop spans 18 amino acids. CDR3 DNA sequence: TGTGCCAGCAGCCAAGATCTGGCGGGACGGATCTCTGGAAACACCATATATTTT. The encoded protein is CASSQDLAGRISGNTIYF.

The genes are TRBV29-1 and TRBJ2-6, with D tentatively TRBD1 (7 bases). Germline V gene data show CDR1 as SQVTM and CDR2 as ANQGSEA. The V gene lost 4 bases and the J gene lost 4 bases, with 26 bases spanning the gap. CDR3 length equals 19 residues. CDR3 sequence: CSVVGGDREPVGGANVLTF. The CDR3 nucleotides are TGCAGCGTTGTGGGGGGCGACAGGGAACCGGTTGGCGGGGCCAACGTCCTGACTTTC. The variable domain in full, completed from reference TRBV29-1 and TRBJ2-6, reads SAVISQKPSRDICQRGTSLTIQCQVDSQVTMMFWYRQQPGQSLTLIATANQGSEATYESGFVIDKFPISRPNLTFSTLTVSNMSPEDSSIYLCSVVGGDREPVGGANVLTFGAGSRLTVL.

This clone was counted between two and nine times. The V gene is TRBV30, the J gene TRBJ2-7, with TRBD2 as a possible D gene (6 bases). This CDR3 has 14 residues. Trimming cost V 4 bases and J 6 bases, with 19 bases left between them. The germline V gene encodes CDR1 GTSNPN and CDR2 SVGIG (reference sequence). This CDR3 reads CAWKLGGKTGEQYF. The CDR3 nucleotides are TGTGCCTGGAAGCTAGGAGGGAAAACCGGCGAGCAGTACTTC.

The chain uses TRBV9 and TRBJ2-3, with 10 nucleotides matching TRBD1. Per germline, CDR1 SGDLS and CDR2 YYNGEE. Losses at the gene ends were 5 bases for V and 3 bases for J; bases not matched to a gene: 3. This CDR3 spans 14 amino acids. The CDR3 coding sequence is TGTGCCAGCAGAAGACAGGGGGCAACAGATACGCAGTATTTT. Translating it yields CASRRQGATDTQYF.

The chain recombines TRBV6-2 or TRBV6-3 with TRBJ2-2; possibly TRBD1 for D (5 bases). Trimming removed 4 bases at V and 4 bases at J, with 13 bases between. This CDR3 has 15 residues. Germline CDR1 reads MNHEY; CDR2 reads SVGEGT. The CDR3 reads CASSSRVVSTGELFF. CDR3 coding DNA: TGTGCCAGCAGTTCCAGGGTAGTGAGCACCGGGGAGCTGTTTTTT.

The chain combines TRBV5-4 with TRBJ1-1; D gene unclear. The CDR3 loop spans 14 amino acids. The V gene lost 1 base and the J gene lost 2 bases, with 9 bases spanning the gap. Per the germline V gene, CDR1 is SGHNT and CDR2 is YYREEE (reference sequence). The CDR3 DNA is TGTGCCAGCAGCTTGCGACAAGTAAACACTGAAGCTTTCTTT. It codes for CASSLRQVNTEAFF.

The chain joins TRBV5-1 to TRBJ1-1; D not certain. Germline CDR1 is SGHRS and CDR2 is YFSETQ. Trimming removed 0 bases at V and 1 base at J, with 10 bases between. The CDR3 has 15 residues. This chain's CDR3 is CASSLELRQNTEAFF. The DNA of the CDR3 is TGCGCCAGCAGCTTGGAGTTGCGGCAGAACACTGAAGCTTTCTTT.

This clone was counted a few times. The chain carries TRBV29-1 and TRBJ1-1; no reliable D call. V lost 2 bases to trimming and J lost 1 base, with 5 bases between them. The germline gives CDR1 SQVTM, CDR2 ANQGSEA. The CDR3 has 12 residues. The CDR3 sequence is CSVETSNTEAFF. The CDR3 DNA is TGCAGCGTTGAAACTTCGAACACTGAAGCTTTCTTT.

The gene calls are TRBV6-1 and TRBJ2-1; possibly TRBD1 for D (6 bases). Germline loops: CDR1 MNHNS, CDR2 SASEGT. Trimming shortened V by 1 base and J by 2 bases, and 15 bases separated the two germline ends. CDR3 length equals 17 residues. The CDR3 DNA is TGTGCCAGCAGTGAAGGGTGGGGCAGGGGAGCCTACAATGAGCAGTTCTTC. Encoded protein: CASSEGWGRGAYNEQFF.

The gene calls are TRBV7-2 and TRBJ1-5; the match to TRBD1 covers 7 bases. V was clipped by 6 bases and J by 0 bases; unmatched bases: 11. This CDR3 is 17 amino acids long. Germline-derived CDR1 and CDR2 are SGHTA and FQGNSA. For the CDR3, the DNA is TGTGCCAGCAGTACGACAGGGACGGACTATAGCAATCAGCCCCAGCATTTT. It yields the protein CASSTTGTDYSNQPQHF.

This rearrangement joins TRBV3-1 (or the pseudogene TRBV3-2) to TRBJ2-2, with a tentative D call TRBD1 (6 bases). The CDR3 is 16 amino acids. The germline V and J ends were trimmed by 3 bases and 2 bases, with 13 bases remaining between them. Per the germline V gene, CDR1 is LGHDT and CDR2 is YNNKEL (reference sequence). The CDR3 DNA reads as TGTGCCAGCAGCCATCATCCAGGGGCAAACACCGGGGAGCTGTTTTTT. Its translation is CASSHHPGANTGELFF.

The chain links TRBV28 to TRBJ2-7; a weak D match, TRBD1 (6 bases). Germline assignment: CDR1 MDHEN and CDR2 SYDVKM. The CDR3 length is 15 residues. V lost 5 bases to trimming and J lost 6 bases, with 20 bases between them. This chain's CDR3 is CASSAQSAGAREQYF. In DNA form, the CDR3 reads TGTGCCAGCAGTGCCCAGAGCGCAGGGGCGCGCGAGCAGTACTTC.

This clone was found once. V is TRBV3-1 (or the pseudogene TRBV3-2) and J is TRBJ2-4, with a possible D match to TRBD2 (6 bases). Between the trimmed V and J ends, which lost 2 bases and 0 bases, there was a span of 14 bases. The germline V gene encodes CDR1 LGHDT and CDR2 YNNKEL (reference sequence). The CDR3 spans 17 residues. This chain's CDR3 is CASSQPTRLGAKNIQYF. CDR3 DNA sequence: TGTGCCAGCAGCCAACCCACTAGACTAGGAGCCAAAAACATTCAGTACTTC.

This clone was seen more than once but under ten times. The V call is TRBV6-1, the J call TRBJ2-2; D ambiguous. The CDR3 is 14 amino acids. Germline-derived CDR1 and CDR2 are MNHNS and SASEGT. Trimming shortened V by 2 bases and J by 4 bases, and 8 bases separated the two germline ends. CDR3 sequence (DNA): TGTGCCAGCAGTGAATTGTACAGCACCGGGGAGCTGTTTTTT. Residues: CASSELYSTGELFF.

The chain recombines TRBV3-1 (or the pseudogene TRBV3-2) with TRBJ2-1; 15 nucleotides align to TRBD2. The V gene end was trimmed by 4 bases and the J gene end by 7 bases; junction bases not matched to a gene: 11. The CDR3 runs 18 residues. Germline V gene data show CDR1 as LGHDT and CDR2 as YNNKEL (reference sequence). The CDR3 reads CASSLSGLAGGPWNEQFF. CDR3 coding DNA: TGTGCCAGCAGCCTTTCAGGACTAGCGGGAGGGCCTTGGAATGAGCAGTTCTTC.

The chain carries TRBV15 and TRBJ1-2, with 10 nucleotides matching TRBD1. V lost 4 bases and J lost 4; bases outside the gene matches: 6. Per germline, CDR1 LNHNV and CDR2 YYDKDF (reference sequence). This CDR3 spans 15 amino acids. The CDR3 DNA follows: TGTGCCACCAGCATGGGACAGGGGCGACCCTATGGCTACACCTTC. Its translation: CATSMGQGRPYGYTF. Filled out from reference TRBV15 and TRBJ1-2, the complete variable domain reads DAMVIQNPRYQVTQFGKPVTLSCSQTLNHNVMYWYQQKSSQAPKLLFHYYDKDFNNEADTPDNFQSRRPNTSFCFLDIRSPGLGDTAMYLCATSMGQGRPYGYTFGSGTRLTVV.